The source of this T cell receptor (beta chain) is a study of graft-versus-host responses after intestinal transplantation. Overall study context: Those transplanted obtained multivisceral, liver-intestinal, or isolated intestinal grafts. For around 3 years after anti-thymocyte globulin induction, all recipients took tacrolimus and steroids.

Germline CDR1 reads SEHNR; CDR2 reads FQNEAQ (reference sequence). This CDR3 spans 14 amino acids. The table came from immunoSEQ multiplex PCR; TCRdb's copy has only in-frame clones and leaves some out. The sample has some 45,000 clones, approximately 94% seen once. A remark on this clone: The target antigen is unknown.

General study results and limits: Allografts of patients with graft-donor T cell macrochimerism showed high graft-versus-host to host-versus-graft clone ratios. Early post-transplant falls in HvG clones accompanied the peak levels of circulating GvH clones.

The sequence was collected from a human patient who received an intestinal transplant, so some T cells may come from the graft donor. The chain joins TRBV7-9 to TRBJ2-5, with D unresolved. The closer fit of TRBJ2-7 to the DNA end suggests the J call may be wrong. Sequenced here: PBMCs, sampled about 11 months after intestinal transplant. This CDR3 reads CASSLNSESPEQYF. The CDR3 region has the DNA TGTGCCAGCAGCTTAAATTCGGAGAGCCCCGAGCAGTACTTC.